The subject of this entry is one T cell receptor beta chain. Its target is unknown. V dropped 10 bases and J dropped 7 bases, with 14 bases sitting between them. The CDR3 has 11 amino acids. CDR1 is MDHEN, CDR2 SYDVKM, per germline. Only in-frame clones appear in the TCRdb table, and some are missing; sequencing was by immunoSEQ multiplex PCR. The table lists roughly 2.5 million clones, more than 80% of them singletons. This sample was included in a study of shared clonotypes between healthy human individuals. The study, taken as a whole, reports: Rarefaction showed sorted-subset sequencing was incomplete despite large depth.

Sequenced input: naive CD4+ T cells sorted from blood. Subset described: CD45RA+ positively selected. The TCR comes from a man younger than 35 in good health. The V and J genes are TRBV28 and TRBJ2-7; D is unresolved. CDR3 DNA: TGTGCCACCGGTGCGATGGGGGAGCAGTACTTC. It translates to CATGAMGEQYF.